This record looks at one TCR beta chain sequence and its context. The data were taken from a study of preoperative IRX-2 immunotherapy in early breast cancer. This sample's treatment: preoperative locoregional IRX-2 cytokine immunotherapy. This phase Ib study tested locoregional IRX-2 cytokine immunotherapy given before surgery. The CDR3 totals 13 residues. V was clipped by 3 bases and J by 0 bases, with 3 bases between them. Sequenced by immunoSEQ multiplex PCR; TCRdb stores in-frame clones only, minus some. The sample lists 30,000 to 45,000 clones, 82% occurring once. The TCR was taken from a human donor with breast cancer. The source was lymph node tissue, collected after IRX-2 immunotherapy. The rearrangement links TRBV7-1 to TRBJ1-5, with no clear D. TRBV7-1 is given ORF status, its function remaining uncertain. CDR3 DNA sequence: TGTGCCAGCAGCTCCACTAGCAATCAGCCCCAGCATTTT. As protein: CASSSTSNQPQHF.